These T cell receptor beta chains were read from a single sample in a study of naive and memory T cell subsets. TCRdb called the UMI-ligation and nested PCR reads again in MiXCR, with one record for every CDR3 protein. The sample has over 110,000 distinct CDR3 sequences, under 25% seen once. Specimen: naive CD8+ T cells from blood. Receptor source: a human donor in good health. Both conserved end residues are part of each CDR3. The D gene is left open where the match is weak. A row's size may be missing; if present it is once, few, many or a size class.

d_call: NA; j_call: TRBJ1-2; v_call: TRBV25-1; clone_size: many; cdr3_nt: TGTGCCAGCAGTGGAGACGGGTGGGGCTATGGCTACACCTTC; cdr3_aa: CASSGDGWGYGYTF
d_call: TRBD2; j_call: TRBJ2-1; v_call: TRBV9; clone_size: NA; cdr3_nt: TGTGCCAGCAGCGTAAGGGGGACTAGTGAATACAATGAGCAGTTCTTC; cdr3_aa: CASSVRGTSEYNEQFF
d_call: NA; j_call: TRBJ2-7; v_call: TRBV3-1; clone_size: NA; cdr3_nt: TGTGCCAGCAGCCTTATAGAGGGAAACGAGCAGTACTTC; cdr3_aa: CASSLIEGNEQYF
d_call: NA; j_call: TRBJ2-7; v_call: TRBV5-6; clone_size: NA; cdr3_nt: TGTGCCAGCAGCCCCCCGGAAGGGTGGGGTACCTACGAGCAGTACTTC; cdr3_aa: CASSPPEGWGTYEQYF
d_call: NA; j_call: TRBJ2-7; v_call: TRBV6-5; clone_size: few; cdr3_nt: TGTGCCAGCAGTCCCGACAGGTCCGGTTACGAGCAGTACTTC; cdr3_aa: CASSPDRSGYEQYF
d_call: NA; j_call: TRBJ1-2; v_call: TRBV12-5; clone_size: NA; cdr3_nt: TGTGCTAGTGGTCTCGGAGCCTATGGCTACACCTTC; cdr3_aa: CASGLGAYGYTF
d_call: TRBD1; j_call: TRBJ2-1; v_call: TRBV9; clone_size: NA; cdr3_nt: TGTGCCAGCAGCGAGACAGGGGGGGCGGGCGATGAGCAGTTCTTC; cdr3_aa: CASSETGGAGDEQFF
d_call: NA; j_call: TRBJ2-3; v_call: TRBV15; clone_size: few; cdr3_nt: TGTGCCACCAGCAGAGATATCAGTGACTATACGCAGTATTTT; cdr3_aa: CATSRDISDYTQYF
d_call: NA; j_call: TRBJ2-5; v_call: TRBV20-1; clone_size: NA; cdr3_nt: TGCAGTGCTAGGGACAAGGAGACTCAGGAGACCCAGTACTTC; cdr3_aa: CSARDKETQETQYF
d_call: TRBD2; j_call: TRBJ2-3; v_call: TRBV6-5; clone_size: NA; cdr3_nt: TGTGCCAGCGGAACACTAGCGGGCTACACAGATACGCAGTATTTT; cdr3_aa: CASGTLAGYTDTQYF
d_call: NA; j_call: TRBJ2-7; v_call: TRBV28; clone_size: few; cdr3_nt: TGTGCCAGCAGTTTAGACGCCGGCTACGAGCAGTACTTC; cdr3_aa: CASSLDAGYEQYF
d_call: NA; j_call: TRBJ1-1; v_call: TRBV3-1; clone_size: NA; cdr3_nt: TGTGCCAGCAGCCAAGCTGGACAGACTGAAGCTTTCTTT; cdr3_aa: CASSQAGQTEAFF
d_call: TRBD1; j_call: TRBJ1-2; v_call: TRBV30; clone_size: few; cdr3_nt: TGTGCCTGGTCAGGGGGGGTGATTGGCTACACCTTC; cdr3_aa: CAWSGGVIGYTF
d_call: NA; j_call: TRBJ2-3; v_call: TRBV6-2/TRBV6-3; clone_size: NA; cdr3_nt: TGTGCCAGCAGTTACGGCGGGGCTAGCACAGATACGCAGTATTTT; cdr3_aa: CASSYGGASTDTQYF
d_call: NA; j_call: TRBJ2-3; v_call: TRBV4-1; clone_size: NA; cdr3_nt: TGCGCCAGCAGCCATGCCATGGGAGGAGTCCTGGCAGATACGCAGTATTTT; cdr3_aa: CASSHAMGGVLADTQYF
d_call: NA; j_call: TRBJ2-7; v_call: TRBV3-1; clone_size: few; cdr3_nt: TGTGCCAGCAGCAATACAGCCTACGAGCAGTACTTC; cdr3_aa: CASSNTAYEQYF
d_call: NA; j_call: TRBJ1-3; v_call: TRBV15; clone_size: few; cdr3_nt: TGTGCCACCAGCAGAGTCCCCTCGGACAGCCTCTCTGGAAACACCATATATTTT; cdr3_aa: CATSRVPSDSLSGNTIYF
d_call: NA; j_call: TRBJ2-1; v_call: TRBV6-6; clone_size: NA; cdr3_nt: TGTGCCAGCAGTAAGAGCCGGAGCTCCTACAATGAGCAGTTCTTC; cdr3_aa: CASSKSRSSYNEQFF
d_call: NA; j_call: TRBJ2-7; v_call: TRBV20-1; clone_size: NA; cdr3_nt: TGCAGTGCCAGAGATCCATCCAAGGGTTACGAGCAGTACTTC; cdr3_aa: CSARDPSKGYEQYF
d_call: TRBD1; j_call: TRBJ1-1; v_call: TRBV7-9; clone_size: NA; cdr3_nt: TGTGCCAGCAGCAGTACGACAGGGCACACTGAAGCTTTCTTT; cdr3_aa: CASSSTTGHTEAFF
d_call: NA; j_call: TRBJ2-1; v_call: TRBV29-1; clone_size: NA; cdr3_nt: TGCAGCGTTGTAGGTCTTAACTACAATGAGCAGTTCTTC; cdr3_aa: CSVVGLNYNEQFF
d_call: NA; j_call: TRBJ2-1; v_call: TRBV28; clone_size: few; cdr3_nt: TGTGCCAGCAGCGGTTCGCGCCGGGAAAACAAAAATGAGCAGTTCTTC; cdr3_aa: CASSGSRRENKNEQFF
d_call: NA; j_call: TRBJ1-1; v_call: TRBV3-1; clone_size: NA; cdr3_nt: TGTGCCAGCAGCCAAGATCCGGAGGCCCGGGCGGCTTTCTTT; cdr3_aa: CASSQDPEARAAFF
d_call: NA; j_call: TRBJ2-1; v_call: TRBV11-2; clone_size: many; cdr3_nt: TGTGCCAGCAGCTTAGCGGGGGCTTACAATGAGCAGTTCTTC; cdr3_aa: CASSLAGAYNEQFF
d_call: NA; j_call: TRBJ1-1; v_call: TRBV6-5; clone_size: few; cdr3_nt: TGTGCCAGCAGTTGGGGAGCCAAGAACACTGAAGCTTTCTTT; cdr3_aa: CASSWGAKNTEAFF
d_call: NA; j_call: TRBJ2-7; v_call: TRBV28; clone_size: NA; cdr3_nt: TGTGCCAGCAGCCCGGTCGGAAACGGCTTCTACGAGCAGTACTTC; cdr3_aa: CASSPVGNGFYEQYF
d_call: TRBD2; j_call: TRBJ2-1; v_call: TRBV6-5; clone_size: NA; cdr3_nt: TGTGCCAGCAGTTATTGGTCTAGCGGGAGGGATGAGCAGTTCTTC; cdr3_aa: CASSYWSSGRDEQFF
d_call: NA; j_call: TRBJ2-1; v_call: TRBV13; clone_size: few; cdr3_nt: TGTGCCAGCAGCTTAGTTTCCAGTCACAATGAGCAGTTCTTC; cdr3_aa: CASSLVSSHNEQFF
d_call: NA; j_call: TRBJ1-2; v_call: TRBV29-1; clone_size: few; cdr3_nt: TGCAGCGTTGACGCCGGGGGGGGAGGCTACACCTTC; cdr3_aa: CSVDAGGGGYTF
d_call: NA; j_call: TRBJ2-7; v_call: TRBV21-1; clone_size: few; cdr3_nt: TGTGCCAGCAGCAAAGGGTTCGACGGGCGCTCCTACGAGCAGTACTTC; cdr3_aa: CASSKGFDGRSYEQYF
d_call: NA; j_call: TRBJ2-6; v_call: TRBV7-9; clone_size: few; cdr3_nt: TGTGCCAGCAGCCCCCATCGCGTATCTGGGGCCAACGTCCTGACTTTC; cdr3_aa: CASSPHRVSGANVLTF
d_call: NA; j_call: TRBJ2-7; v_call: TRBV2; clone_size: NA; cdr3_nt: TGTGCCAGCCCCAGGGGCCACGAGCAGTACTTC; cdr3_aa: CASPRGHEQYF
d_call: TRBD1; j_call: TRBJ2-3; v_call: TRBV29-1; clone_size: few; cdr3_nt: TGCAGCGTTGAAGGACAGGGGGCAGGAGATACGCAGTATTTT; cdr3_aa: CSVEGQGAGDTQYF
d_call: TRBD1; j_call: TRBJ1-6; v_call: TRBV6-5; clone_size: NA; cdr3_nt: TGTGCCAGCAGACCCCAGGGGGGAGTGTCACCCCTCCACTTT; cdr3_aa: CASRPQGGVSPLHF
d_call: TRBD1; j_call: TRBJ2-1; v_call: TRBV27; clone_size: NA; cdr3_nt: TGTGCCAGCAGTTTATCGGGACAGGGGGCATATGAGCAGTTGTTC; cdr3_aa: CASSLSGQGAYEQLF
d_call: TRBD1; j_call: TRBJ1-2; v_call: TRBV28; clone_size: NA; cdr3_nt: TGTGCCAGCAGTTTATTACAGGGGGCAGATGGCTACACCTTC; cdr3_aa: CASSLLQGADGYTF
d_call: NA; j_call: TRBJ1-3; v_call: TRBV28; clone_size: NA; cdr3_nt: TGTGCCAGCTGCGAAAGAAACACCATATATTTT; cdr3_aa: CASCERNTIYF